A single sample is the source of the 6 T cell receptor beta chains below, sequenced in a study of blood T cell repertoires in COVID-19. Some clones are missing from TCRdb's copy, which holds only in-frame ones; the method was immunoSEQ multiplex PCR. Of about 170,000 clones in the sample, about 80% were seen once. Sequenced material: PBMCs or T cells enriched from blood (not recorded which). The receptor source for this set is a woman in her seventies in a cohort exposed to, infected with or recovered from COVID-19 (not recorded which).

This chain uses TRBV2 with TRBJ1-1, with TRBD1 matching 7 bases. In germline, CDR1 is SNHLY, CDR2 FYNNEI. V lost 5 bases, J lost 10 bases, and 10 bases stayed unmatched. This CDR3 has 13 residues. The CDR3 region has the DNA TGTGCCAGCAGTCAACAGGGGTTCGAGTTAGCTTTCTTT. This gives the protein CASSQQGFELAFF. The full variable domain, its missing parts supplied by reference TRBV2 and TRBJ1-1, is EPEVTQTPSHQVTQMGQEVILRCVPISNHLYFYWYRQILGQKVEFLVSFYNNEISEKSEIFDDQFSVERPDGSNFTLKIRSTKLEDSAMYFCASSQQGFELAFFGQGTRLTVV.

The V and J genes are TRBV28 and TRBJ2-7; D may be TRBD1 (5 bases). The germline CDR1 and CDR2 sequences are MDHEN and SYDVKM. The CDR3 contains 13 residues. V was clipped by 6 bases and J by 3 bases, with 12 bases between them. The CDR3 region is CASRRQGFYEQYF. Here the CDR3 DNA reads TGTGCCAGCAGACGTCAGGGTTTCTACGAGCAGTACTTC.

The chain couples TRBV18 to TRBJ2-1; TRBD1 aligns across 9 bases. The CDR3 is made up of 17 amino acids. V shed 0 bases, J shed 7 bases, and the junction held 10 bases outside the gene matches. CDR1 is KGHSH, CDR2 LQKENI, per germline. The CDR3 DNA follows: TGTGCCAGCTCACCACCCGGGACAGGGTTTGATATTAATGAGCAGTTCTTC. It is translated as CASSPPGTGFDINEQFF.

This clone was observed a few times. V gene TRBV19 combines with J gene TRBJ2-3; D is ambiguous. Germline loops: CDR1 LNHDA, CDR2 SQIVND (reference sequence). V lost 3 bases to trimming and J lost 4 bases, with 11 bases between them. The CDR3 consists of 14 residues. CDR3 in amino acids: CASSILVQADTQYF. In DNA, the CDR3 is TGTGCCAGTAGTATTTTGGTTCAGGCAGATACGCAGTATTTT.

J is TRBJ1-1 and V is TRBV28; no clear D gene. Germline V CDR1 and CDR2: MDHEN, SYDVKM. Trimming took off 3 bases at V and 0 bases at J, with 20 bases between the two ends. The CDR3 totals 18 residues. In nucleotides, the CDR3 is TGTGCCAGCAGTTTTGCTTACCAAGCCTTACCCTTGAACACTGAAGCTTTCTTT. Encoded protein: CASSFAYQALPLNTEAFF. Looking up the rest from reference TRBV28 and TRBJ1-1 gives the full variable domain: DVKVTQSSRYLVKRTGEKVFLECVQDMDHENMFWYRQDPGLGLRLIYFSYDVKMKEKGDIPEGYSVSREKKERFSLILESASTNQTSMYLCASSFAYQALPLNTEAFFGQGTRLTVV.

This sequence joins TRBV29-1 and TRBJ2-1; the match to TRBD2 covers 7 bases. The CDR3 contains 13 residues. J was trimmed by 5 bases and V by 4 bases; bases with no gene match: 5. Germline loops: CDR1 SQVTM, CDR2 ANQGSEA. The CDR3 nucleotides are TGCAGCGTTGGTGCGGGAGAAGACAATGAGCAGTTCTTC. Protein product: CSVGAGEDNEQFF.